This TCR beta chain is from a study of control samples from healthy donors and cancer patients. The repertoire was sequenced with immunoSEQ multiplex PCR; TCRdb's copy has only in-frame clones and lacks some. The sample records roughly 150,000 clones, 93% being singletons. J lost 9 bases, V lost 2 bases, and 10 bases had no gene match. The CDR3 totals 15 residues. The germline CDR1 and CDR2 sequences are ENHRY and SYGVKD. Sequencing was carried out using blood. The chain combines TRBV10-3 with TRBJ2-1; TRBD2 agrees at 7 bases. The receptor was derived from a man aged 18 to 30 in good health. CDR3 in amino acids: CAISEAGDLNAEQFF. The CDR3 DNA is TGTGCCATCAGTGAGGCGGGGGACCTGAATGCTGAGCAGTTCTTC.